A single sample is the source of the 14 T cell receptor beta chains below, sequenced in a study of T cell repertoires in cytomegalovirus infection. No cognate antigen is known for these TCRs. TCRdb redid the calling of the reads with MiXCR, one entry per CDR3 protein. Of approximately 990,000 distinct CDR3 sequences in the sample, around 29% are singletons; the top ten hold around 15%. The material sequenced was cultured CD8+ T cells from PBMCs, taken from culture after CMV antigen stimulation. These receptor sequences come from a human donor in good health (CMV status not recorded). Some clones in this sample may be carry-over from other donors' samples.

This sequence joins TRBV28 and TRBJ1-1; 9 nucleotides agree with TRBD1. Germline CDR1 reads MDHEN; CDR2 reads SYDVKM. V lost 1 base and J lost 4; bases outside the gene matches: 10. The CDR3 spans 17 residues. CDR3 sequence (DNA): TGTGCCAGCAGTTTATCACAGGGGACAGGGAGGCGCACTGAAGCTTTCTTT. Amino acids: CASSLSQGTGRRTEAFF.

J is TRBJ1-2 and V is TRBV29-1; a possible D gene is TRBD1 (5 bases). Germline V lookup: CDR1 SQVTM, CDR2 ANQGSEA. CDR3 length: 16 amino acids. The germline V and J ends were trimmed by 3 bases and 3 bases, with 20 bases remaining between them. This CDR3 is CSVDLDWGNLDYGYTF. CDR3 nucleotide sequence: TGCAGCGTTGACTTAGATTGGGGGAACCTTGACTATGGCTACACCTTC.

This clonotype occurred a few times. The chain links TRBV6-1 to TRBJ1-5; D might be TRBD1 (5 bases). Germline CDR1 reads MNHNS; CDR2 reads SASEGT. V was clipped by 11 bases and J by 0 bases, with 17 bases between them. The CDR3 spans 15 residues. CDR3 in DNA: TGTGCCGCGAAGGGGTGGGATAATAGCAATCAGCCCCAGCATTTT. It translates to CAAKGWDNSNQPQHF.

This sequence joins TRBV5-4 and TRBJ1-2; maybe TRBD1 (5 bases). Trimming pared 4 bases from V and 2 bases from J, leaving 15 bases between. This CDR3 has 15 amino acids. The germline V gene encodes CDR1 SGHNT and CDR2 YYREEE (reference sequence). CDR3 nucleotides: TGTGCCAGCAGCGGCAAAGGGCGGGACAACTATGGCTACACCTTC. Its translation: CASSGKGRDNYGYTF. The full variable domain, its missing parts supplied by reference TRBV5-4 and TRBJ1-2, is ETGVTQSPTHLIKTRGQQVTLRCSSQSGHNTVSWYQQALGQGPQFIFQYYREEENGRGNFPPRFSGLQFPNYSSELNVNALELDDSALYLCASSGKGRDNYGYTFGSGTRLTVV.

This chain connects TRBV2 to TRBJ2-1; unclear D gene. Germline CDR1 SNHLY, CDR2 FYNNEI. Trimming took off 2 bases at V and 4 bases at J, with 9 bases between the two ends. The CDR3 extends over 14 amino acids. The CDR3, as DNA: TGTGCCAGCAGTGAATTACAGCTTTACAATGAGCAGTTCTTC. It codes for CASSELQLYNEQFF.

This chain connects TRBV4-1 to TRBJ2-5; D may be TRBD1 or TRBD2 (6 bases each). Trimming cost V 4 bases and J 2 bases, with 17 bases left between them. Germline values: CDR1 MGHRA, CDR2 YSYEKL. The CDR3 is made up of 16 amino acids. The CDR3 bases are TGCGCCAGCAGCCTTATACAGGGAGGTGGACAAGAGACCCAGTACTTC. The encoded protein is CASSLIQGGGQETQYF.

The DNA for the CDR3 is TGTGCCAGCAGTCCGCTGGGACTAGCGGGGGTGGGAGAGACCCAGTACTTC. Translated, it gives CASSPLGLAGVGETQYF. The chain recombines TRBV27 with TRBJ2-5, with 14 bases aligning to TRBD2. This CDR3 is built from 17 residues. Germline CDR1 and CDR2: MNHEY and SMNVEV (reference sequence). With 5 bases clipped from V and 4 bases from J, the junction kept 9 bases outside the gene matches.

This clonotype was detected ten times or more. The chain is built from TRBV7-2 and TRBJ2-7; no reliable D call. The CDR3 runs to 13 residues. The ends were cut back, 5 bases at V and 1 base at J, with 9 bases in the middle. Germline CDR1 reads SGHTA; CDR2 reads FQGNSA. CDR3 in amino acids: CASSQVGSYEQYF. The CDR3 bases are TGTGCCAGCAGCCAAGTGGGGTCCTACGAGCAGTACTTC.

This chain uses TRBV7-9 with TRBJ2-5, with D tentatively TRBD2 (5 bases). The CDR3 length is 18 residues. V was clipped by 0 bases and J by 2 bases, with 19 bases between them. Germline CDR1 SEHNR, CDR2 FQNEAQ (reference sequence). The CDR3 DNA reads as TGTGCCAGCAGCTTAGCGGACTCCCTTAGGGCACCACAAGAGACCCAGTACTTC. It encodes CASSLADSLRAPQETQYF.

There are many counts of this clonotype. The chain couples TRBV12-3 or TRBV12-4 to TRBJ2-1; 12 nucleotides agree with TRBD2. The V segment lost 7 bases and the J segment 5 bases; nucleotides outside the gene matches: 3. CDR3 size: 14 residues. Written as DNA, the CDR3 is TGTGCCAGCAATGGACTAGCGGGGCACAATGAGCAGTTCTTC. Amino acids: CASNGLAGHNEQFF.

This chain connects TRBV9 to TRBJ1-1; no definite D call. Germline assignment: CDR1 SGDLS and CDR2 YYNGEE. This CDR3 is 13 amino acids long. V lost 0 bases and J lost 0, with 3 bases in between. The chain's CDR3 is CASSVELNTEAFF. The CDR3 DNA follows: TGTGCCAGCAGCGTAGAGCTGAACACTGAAGCTTTCTTT.

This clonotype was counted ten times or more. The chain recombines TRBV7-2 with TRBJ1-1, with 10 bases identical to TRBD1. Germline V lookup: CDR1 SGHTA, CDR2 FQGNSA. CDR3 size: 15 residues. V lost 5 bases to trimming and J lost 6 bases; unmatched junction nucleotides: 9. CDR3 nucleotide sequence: TGTGCCAGCAGCCAGGACTCCGGGACAGGGGCTGAAGCTTTCTTT. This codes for CASSQDSGTGAEAFF. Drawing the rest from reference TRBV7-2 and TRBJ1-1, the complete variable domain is GAGVSQSPSNKVTEKGKDVELRCDPISGHTALYWYRQSLGQGLEFLIYFQGNSAPDKSGLPSDRFSAERTGGSVSTLTIQRTQQEDSAVYLCASSQDSGTGAEAFFGQGTRLTVV.

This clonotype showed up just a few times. DNA for the CDR3: TGTGCTAGTGGTTTCGAGGTGAGGGACTTCTCCTACAATGAGCAGTTCTTC. This sequence encodes CASGFEVRDFSYNEQFF. The chain combines TRBV12-5 with TRBJ2-1; D possibly corresponds to TRBD2 (6 bases). The CDR3 runs to 17 residues. Between the trimmed V and J ends, which lost 3 bases and 0 bases, there was a span of 15 bases. The germline V gene has CDR1 LGHNT and CDR2 FRNRAP.

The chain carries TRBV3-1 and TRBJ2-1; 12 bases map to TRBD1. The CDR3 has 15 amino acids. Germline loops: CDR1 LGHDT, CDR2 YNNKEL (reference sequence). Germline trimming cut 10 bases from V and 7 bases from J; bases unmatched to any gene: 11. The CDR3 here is CATGGGTGGLNEQFF. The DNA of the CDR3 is TGTGCCACCGGGGGAGGGACAGGGGGCCTGAATGAGCAGTTCTTC.